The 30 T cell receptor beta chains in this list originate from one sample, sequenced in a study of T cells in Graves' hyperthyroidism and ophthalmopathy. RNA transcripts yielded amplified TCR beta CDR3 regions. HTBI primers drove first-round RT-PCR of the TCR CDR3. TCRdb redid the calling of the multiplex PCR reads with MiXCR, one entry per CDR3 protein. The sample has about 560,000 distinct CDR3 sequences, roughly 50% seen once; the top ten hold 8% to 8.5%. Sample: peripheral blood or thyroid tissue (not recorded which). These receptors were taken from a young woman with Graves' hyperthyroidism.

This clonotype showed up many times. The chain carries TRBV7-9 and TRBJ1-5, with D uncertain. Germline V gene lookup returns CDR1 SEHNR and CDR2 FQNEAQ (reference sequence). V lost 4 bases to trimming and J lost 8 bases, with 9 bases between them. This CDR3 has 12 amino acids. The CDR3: CASSSRGEPQHF. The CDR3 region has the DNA TGTGCCAGCAGCTCCCGCGGGGAGCCCCAGCATTTT. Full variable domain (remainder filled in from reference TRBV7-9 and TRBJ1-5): DTGVSQNPRHKITKRGQNVTFRCDPISEHNRLYWYRQTLGQGPEFLTYFQNEAQLEKSRLLSDRFSAERPKGSFSTLEIQRTEQGDSAMYLCASSSRGEPQHFGDGTRLSIL.

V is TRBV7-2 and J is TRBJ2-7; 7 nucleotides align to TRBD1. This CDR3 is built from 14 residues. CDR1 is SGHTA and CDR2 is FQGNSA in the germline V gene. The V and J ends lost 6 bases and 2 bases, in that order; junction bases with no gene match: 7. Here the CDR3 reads CASSKGTAPYEQYF. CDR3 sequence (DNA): TGTGCCAGCAGTAAAGGGACAGCTCCCTACGAGCAGTACTTC.

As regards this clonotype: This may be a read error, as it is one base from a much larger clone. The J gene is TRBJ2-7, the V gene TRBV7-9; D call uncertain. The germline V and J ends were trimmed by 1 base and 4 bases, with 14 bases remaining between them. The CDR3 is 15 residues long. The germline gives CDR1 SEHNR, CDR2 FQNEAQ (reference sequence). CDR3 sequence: CASSLDVSPQYEQYF. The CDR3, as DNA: TGTGCCAGCAGCTTAGACGTGAGTCCCCAGTACGAGCAGTACTTC.

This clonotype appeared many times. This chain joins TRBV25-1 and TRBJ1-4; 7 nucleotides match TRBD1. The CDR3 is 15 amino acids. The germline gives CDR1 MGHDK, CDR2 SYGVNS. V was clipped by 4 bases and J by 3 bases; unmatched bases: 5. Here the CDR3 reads CASSGGTVANEKLFF. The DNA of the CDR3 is TGTGCCAGCAGTGGGGGGACAGTCGCTAATGAAAAACTGTTTTTT. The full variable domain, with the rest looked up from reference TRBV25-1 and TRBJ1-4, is EADIYQTPRYLVIGTGKKITLECSQTMGHDKMYWYQQDPGMELHLIHYSYGVNSTEKGDLSSESTVSRIRTEHFPLTLESARPSHTSQYLCASSGGTVANEKLFFGSGTQLSVL.

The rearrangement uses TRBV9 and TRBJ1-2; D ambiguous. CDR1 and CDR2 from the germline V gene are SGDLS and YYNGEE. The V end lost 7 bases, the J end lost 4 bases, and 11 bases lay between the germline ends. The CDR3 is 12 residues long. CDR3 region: CASVDGIYGYTF. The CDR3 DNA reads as TGTGCCAGCGTGGACGGGATCTATGGCTACACCTTC.

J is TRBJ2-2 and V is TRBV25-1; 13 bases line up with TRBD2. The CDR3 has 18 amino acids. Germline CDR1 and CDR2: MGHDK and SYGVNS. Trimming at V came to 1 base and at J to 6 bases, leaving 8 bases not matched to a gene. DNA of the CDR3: TGTGCCAGCAGTGAATGGACTAGCGGGAGTAACTTGGCCGGGGAGCTGTTTTTT. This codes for CASSEWTSGSNLAGELFF.

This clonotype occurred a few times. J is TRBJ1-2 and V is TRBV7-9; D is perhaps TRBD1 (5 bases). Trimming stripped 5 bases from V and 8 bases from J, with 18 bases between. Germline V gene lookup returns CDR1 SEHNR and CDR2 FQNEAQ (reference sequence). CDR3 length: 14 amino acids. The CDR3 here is CASSQTRDGAGYTF. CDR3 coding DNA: TGTGCCAGCAGCCAAACCCGGGACGGGGCAGGCTACACCTTC. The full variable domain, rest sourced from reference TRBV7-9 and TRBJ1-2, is DTGVSQNPRHKITKRGQNVTFRCDPISEHNRLYWYRQTLGQGPEFLTYFQNEAQLEKSRLLSDRFSAERPKGSFSTLEIQRTEQGDSAMYLCASSQTRDGAGYTFGSGTRLTVV.

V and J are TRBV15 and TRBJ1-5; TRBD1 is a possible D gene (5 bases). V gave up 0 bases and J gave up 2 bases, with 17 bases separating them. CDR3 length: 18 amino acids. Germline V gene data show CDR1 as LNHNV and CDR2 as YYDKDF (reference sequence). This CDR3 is CATSRDPTGSNGNQPQHF. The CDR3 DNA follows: TGTGCCACCAGCAGAGATCCAACAGGATCTAATGGCAATCAGCCCCAGCATTTT.

The CDR3 nucleotides are TGTGCCAGCAGCCGACTCACGAACACTGAAGCTTTCTTT. This gives the protein CASSRLTNTEAFF. This chain uses TRBV7-3 with TRBJ1-1; D not resolved. V was trimmed by 5 bases and J by 1 base, leaving 8 bases between them. This CDR3 is built from 13 residues. Per germline, CDR1 SGHTA and CDR2 FQGTGA.

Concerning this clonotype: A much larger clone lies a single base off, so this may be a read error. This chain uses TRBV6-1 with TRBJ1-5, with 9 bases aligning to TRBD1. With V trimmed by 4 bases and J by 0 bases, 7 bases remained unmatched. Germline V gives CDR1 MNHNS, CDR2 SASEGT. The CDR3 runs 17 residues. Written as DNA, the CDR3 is TGTGCCAGCAGTGGGGGACAGGGAAGCTATAGCAATCAGCCCCAGCATTTT. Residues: CASSGGQGSYSNQPQHF.

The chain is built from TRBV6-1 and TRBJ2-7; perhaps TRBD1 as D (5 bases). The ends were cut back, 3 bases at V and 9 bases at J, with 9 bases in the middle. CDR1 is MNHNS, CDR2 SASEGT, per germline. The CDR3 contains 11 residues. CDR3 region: CASSEDIGQYF. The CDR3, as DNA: TGTGCCAGCAGTGAGGACATCGGGCAGTACTTC.

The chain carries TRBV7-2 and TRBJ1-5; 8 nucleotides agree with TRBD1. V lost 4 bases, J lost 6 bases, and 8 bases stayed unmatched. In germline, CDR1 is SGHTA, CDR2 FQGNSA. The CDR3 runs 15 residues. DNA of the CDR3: TGTGCCAGCAGCTCGTACTCAGGGGGCCTTCAGCCCCAGCATTTT. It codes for CASSSYSGGLQPQHF.

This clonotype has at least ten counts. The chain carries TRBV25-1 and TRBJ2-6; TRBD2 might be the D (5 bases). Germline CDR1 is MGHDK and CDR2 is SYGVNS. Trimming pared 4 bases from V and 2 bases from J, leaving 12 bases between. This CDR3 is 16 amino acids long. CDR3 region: CASSATWTPGANVLTF. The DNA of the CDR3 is TGTGCCAGCAGTGCCACTTGGACTCCTGGGGCCAACGTCCTGACTTTC.

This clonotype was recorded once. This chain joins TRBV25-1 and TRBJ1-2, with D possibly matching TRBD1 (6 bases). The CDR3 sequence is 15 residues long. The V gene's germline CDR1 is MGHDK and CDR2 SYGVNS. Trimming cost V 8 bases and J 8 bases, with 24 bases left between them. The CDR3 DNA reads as TGTGCCAGCTTAGGGGGTGGACGGGCAGTTAAAGGCTACACCTTC. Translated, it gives CASLGGGRAVKGYTF.

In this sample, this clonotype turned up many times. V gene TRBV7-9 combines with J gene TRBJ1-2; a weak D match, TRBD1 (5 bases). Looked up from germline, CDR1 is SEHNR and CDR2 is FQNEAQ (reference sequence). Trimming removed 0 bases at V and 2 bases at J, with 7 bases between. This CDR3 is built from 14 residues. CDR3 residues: CASSLAQGNYGYTF. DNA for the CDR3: TGTGCCAGCAGCTTAGCGCAGGGAAACTATGGCTACACCTTC.

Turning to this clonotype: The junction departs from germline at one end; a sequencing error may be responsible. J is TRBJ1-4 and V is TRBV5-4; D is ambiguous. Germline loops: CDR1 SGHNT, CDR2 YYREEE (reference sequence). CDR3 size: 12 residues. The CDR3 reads CASSLSHEKLLF. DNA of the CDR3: TGCGCCAGCAGCCTCTCCCACGAAAAACTGCTTTTT.

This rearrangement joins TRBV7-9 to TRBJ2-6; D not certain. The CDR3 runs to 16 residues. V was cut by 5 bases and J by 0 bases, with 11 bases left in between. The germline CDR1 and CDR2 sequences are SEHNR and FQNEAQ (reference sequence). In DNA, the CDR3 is TGTGCCAGCAGCCAGTCTCAGAGCTCTGGGGCCAACGTCCTGACTTTC. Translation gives CASSQSQSSGANVLTF.

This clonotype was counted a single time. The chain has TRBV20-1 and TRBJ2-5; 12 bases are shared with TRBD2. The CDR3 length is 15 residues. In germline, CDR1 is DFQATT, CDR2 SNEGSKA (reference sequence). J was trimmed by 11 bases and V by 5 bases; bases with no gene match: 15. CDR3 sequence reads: CSARRGTSGSLGQYF. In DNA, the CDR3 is TGCAGTGCTCGGCGGGGGACTAGCGGGTCCCTCGGACAGTACTTC.

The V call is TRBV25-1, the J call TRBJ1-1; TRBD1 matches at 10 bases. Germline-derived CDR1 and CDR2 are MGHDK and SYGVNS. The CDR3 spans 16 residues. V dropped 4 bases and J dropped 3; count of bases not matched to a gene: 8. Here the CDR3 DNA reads TGTGCCAGCAGTGCCCAACCGGGACAGGGGTACACTGAAGCTTTCTTT. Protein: CASSAQPGQGYTEAFF.

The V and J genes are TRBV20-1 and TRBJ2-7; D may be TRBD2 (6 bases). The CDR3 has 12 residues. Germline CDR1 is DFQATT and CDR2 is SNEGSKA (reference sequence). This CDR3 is CSLLTGAYEQYF. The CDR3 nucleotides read TGCAGCCTCTTAACGGGAGCCTACGAGCAGTACTTC.

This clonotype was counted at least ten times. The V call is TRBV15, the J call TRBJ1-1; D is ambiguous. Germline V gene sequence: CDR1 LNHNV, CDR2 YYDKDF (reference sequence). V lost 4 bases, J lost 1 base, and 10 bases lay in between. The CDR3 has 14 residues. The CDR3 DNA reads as TGTGCCACCAGCAAAAACACGGAGAACACTGAAGCTTTCTTT. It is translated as CATSKNTENTEAFF.

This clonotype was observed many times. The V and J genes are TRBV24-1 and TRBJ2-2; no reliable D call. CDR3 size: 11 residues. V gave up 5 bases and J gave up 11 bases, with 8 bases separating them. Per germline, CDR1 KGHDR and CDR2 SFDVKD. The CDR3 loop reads CATSAESELFF. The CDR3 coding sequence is TGTGCCACCAGTGCGGAATCAGAGCTGTTTTTT.

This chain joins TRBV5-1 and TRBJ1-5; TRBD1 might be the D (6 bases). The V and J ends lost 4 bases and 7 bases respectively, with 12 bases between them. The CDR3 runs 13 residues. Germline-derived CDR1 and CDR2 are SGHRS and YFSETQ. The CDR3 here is CASSEGVWQPQHF. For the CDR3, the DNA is TGCGCCAGCAGCGAGGGGGTCTGGCAGCCCCAGCATTTT.

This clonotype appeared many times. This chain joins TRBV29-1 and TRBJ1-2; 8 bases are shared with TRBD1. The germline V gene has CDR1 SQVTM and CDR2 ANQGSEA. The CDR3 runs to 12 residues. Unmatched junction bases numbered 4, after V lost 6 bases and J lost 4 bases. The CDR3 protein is CSVSGGTYGYTF. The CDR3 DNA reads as TGCAGCGTCTCAGGGGGCACCTATGGCTACACCTTC.

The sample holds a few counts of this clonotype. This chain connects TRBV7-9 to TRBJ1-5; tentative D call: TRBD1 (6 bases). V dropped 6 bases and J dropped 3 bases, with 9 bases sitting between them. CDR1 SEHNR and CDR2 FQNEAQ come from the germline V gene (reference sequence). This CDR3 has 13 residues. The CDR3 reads CASRTGLNQPQHF. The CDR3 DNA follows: TGTGCCAGCAGGACAGGCCTCAATCAGCCCCAGCATTTT.

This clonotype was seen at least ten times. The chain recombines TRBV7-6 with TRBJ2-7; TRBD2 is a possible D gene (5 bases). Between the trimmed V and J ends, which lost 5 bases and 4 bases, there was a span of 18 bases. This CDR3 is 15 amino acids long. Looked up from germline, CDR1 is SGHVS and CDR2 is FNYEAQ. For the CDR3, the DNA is TGTGCCAGCAGCGTTCAGCCTAGCCAGCTATACGAGCAGTACTTC. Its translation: CASSVQPSQLYEQYF.

The CDR3 loop is CASREDSRVEKLFF. DNA of the CDR3: TGTGCCAGCAGAGAGGACAGTAGGGTTGAAAAACTGTTTTTT. V gene TRBV2 combines with J gene TRBJ1-4; D might be TRBD1 (6 bases). Germline CDR1 SNHLY, CDR2 FYNNEI. This CDR3 spans 14 amino acids. With 6 bases removed from V and 7 bases from J, the gap between germline ends came to 15 bases. Variable domain in full (rest from reference TRBV2 and TRBJ1-4): EPEVTQTPSHQVTQMGQEVILRCVPISNHLYFYWYRQILGQKVEFLVSFYNNEISEKSEIFDDQFSVERPDGSNFTLKIRSTKLEDSAMYFCASREDSRVEKLFFGSGTQLSVL.

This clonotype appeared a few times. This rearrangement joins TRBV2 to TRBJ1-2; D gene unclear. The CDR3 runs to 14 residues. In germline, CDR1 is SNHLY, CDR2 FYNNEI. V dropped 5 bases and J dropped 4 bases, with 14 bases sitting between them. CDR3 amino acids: CASSLGRSLYGYTF. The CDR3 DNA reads TGTGCCAGCAGTTTGGGTCGATCTCTCTATGGCTACACCTTC.

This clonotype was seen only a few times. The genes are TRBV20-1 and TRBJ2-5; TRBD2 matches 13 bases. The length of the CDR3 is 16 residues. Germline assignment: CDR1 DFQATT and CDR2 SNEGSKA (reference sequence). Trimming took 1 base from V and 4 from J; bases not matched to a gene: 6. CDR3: CSARGGLAGAGETQYF. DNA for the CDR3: TGCAGTGCTAGAGGAGGACTAGCGGGAGCAGGAGAGACCCAGTACTTC.

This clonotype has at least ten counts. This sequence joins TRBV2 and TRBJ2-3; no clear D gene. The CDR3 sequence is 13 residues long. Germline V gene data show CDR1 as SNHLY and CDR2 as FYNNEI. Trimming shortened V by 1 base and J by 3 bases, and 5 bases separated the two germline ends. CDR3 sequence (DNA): TGTGCCAGCAGTGAAGGTTTAACAGATACGCAGTATTTT. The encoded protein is CASSEGLTDTQYF.